One and the same sample provided the 10 T cell receptor beta chains below, sequenced in a study of immune evolution from preneoplasia to lung adenocarcinoma. This table comes from immunoSEQ multiplex PCR, and its TCRdb copy is limited to in-frame clones, with some not included. The sample lists 1,700 or so clones, around 85% occurring once. The specimen was FFPE tissue from an adenomatous hyperplasia lung lesion. Sample subset: atypical adenomatous hyperplasia (AAH), lung preneoplasia. The receptor source for this set is a donor aged 70 or over with lung adenocarcinoma.

This rearrangement joins TRBV7-9 to TRBJ2-7; possibly TRBD2 for D (5 bases). V was shortened by 10 bases and J by 6 bases, with 13 bases between the two germline ends. The CDR3 has 11 amino acids. CDR1 and CDR2 from the germline V gene are SEHNR and FQNEAQ (reference sequence). CDR3 coding DNA: TGTGCCATCTCGGAGGTAGCCGAGCAGTACTTC. Residues: CAISEVAEQYF.

The chain recombines TRBV7-6 with TRBJ2-1; D call uncertain. V lost 1 base and J lost 1, with 8 bases in between. This CDR3 spans 15 amino acids. Germline V gene sequence: CDR1 SGHVS, CDR2 FNYEAQ. This CDR3 reads CASSLGYGSYNEQFF. CDR3 DNA sequence: TGTGCCAGCAGCTTAGGCTACGGATCCTACAATGAGCAGTTCTTC.

The chain's CDR3 is CASSLYGIGTGELFF. DNA for the CDR3: TGTGCCAGCAGCTTGTACGGGATAGGTACCGGGGAGCTGTTTTTT. The chain uses TRBV5-4 and TRBJ2-2; the D gene is possibly TRBD2 (5 bases). The CDR3 totals 15 residues. Germline V gene data show CDR1 as SGHNT and CDR2 as YYREEE (reference sequence). V gave up 1 base and J gave up 5 bases, with 12 bases separating them.

This clone has only one observation. This chain links TRBV11-2 with TRBJ2-7; 11 nucleotides align to TRBD2. There are 16 residues in the CDR3. V shed 5 bases and J 7 bases; nucleotides not matched to a gene: 13. Per germline, CDR1 SGHAT and CDR2 FQNNGV. The CDR3 sequence: CASSRAIAGGLGEQYF. DNA of the CDR3: TGTGCCAGCAGCAGGGCCATAGCGGGAGGGCTAGGAGAGCAGTACTTC.

The rearrangement joins TRBV19 to TRBJ1-1; 7 nucleotides agree with TRBD1. Germline trimming cut 11 bases from V and 0 bases from J; bases unmatched to any gene: 6. The CDR3 covers 13 residues. In germline, CDR1 is LNHDA, CDR2 SQIVND (reference sequence). The CDR3 is CASQDRLNTEAFF. The CDR3 DNA reads as TGTGCCTCCCAGGACAGGTTGAACACTGAAGCTTTCTTT.

The chain combines TRBV30 with TRBJ1-3, with D unclear. V dropped 2 bases and J dropped 2 bases, with 7 bases sitting between them. Germline V lookup: CDR1 GTSNPN, CDR2 SVGIG (reference sequence). CDR3 length: 13 amino acids. The CDR3: CAWSPGAGNTIYF. DNA of the CDR3: TGTGCCTGGAGTCCCGGGGCTGGAAACACCATATATTTT.

This chain connects TRBV28 to TRBJ2-3; 7 positions agree with TRBD2. J gave up 3 bases and V 8 bases, and 14 bases lay outside the gene matches. The CDR3 is made up of 16 amino acids. CDR1 is MDHEN and CDR2 is SYDVKM in the germline V gene. CDR3 in amino acids: CASEAGRIGGTDTQYF. CDR3 coding DNA: TGTGCCAGCGAAGCGGGGCGTATTGGGGGAACAGATACGCAGTATTTT.

With regard to this clone: The sample has other DNA sequences that encode this CDR3 too. This sequence joins TRBV5-6 and TRBJ2-2, with a tentative D call TRBD2 (5 bases). The ends were cut back, 0 bases at V and 1 base at J, with 7 bases in the middle. This CDR3 has 15 residues. Germline V lookup: CDR1 SGHDT, CDR2 YYEEEE. The CDR3: CASSLGGGNTGELFF. DNA of the CDR3: TGTGCCAGCAGCTTGGGTGGAGGGAACACCGGGGAGCTGTTTTTT. Combining the CDR3 with reference TRBV5-6 and TRBJ2-2 gives the whole variable domain DAGVTQSPTHLIKTRGQQVTLRCSPKSGHDTVSWYQQALGQGPQFIFQYYEEEERQRGNFPDRFSGHQFPNYSSELNVNALLLGDSALYLCASSLGGGNTGELFFGEGSRLTVL.

The rearrangement uses TRBV13 and TRBJ2-5, with D uncertain. Germline V gives CDR1 PRHDT, CDR2 FYEKMQ (reference sequence). The V end was cut by 2 bases, the J end by 2 bases, with 3 bases between. This CDR3 has 12 amino acids. The CDR3 DNA sequence: TGTGCCAGCAGCTTATGGCAAGAGACCCAGTACTTC. Residues: CASSLWQETQYF.

This chain links TRBV7-9 with TRBJ2-7; 10 positions match TRBD1. V trimming: 7 bases; J trimming: 7 bases; junction bases outside the gene matches: 10. The CDR3 sequence is 14 residues long. CDR1 is SEHNR, CDR2 FQNEAQ, per germline (reference sequence). This chain's CDR3 is CASIPGTGDGEQYF. For the CDR3, the DNA is TGTGCCAGCATCCCCGGGACAGGGGATGGAGAGCAGTACTTC.